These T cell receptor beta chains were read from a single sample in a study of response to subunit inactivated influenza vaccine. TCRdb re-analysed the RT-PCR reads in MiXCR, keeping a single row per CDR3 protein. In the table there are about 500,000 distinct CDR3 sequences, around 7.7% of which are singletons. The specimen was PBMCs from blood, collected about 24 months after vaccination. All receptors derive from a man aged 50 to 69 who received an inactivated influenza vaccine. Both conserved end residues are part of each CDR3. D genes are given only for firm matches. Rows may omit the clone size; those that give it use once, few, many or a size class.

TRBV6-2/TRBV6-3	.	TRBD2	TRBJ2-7	CASNTGTRGEQYF	TGTGCCAGCAATACCGGGACTAGGGGCGAGCAGTACTTC
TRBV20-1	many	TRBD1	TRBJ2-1	CSAGGQTPRKFF	TGCAGTGCTGGGGGACAGACCCCCCGGAAGTTCTTC
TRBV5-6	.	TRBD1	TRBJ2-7	CASSLAGTGLSYEQYF	TGTGCCAGCAGCTTGGCGGGGACAGGGTTGTCCTACGAGCAGTACTTC
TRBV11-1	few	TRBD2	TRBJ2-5	CASSPVLARETQYF	TGTGCCAGCAGCCCAGTACTAGCGCGAGAGACCCAGTACTTC
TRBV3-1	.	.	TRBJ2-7	CASSQATGSQYF	TGTGCCAGCAGCCAGGCCACAGGGAGCCAGTACTTC
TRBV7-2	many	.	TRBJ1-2	CASSFSSGGDYGYTF	TGTGCCAGCAGCTTTAGCTCCGGGGGGGACTATGGCTACACCTTC
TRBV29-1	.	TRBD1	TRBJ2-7	CSVEKTGGYEQYF	TGCAGCGTTGAGAAGACAGGGGGCTACGAGCAGTACTTC
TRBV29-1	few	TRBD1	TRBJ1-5	CSVVTGEGQPQHF	TGCAGCGTTGTCACAGGGGAAGGTCAGCCCCAGCATTTT
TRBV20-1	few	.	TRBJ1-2	CSASTDGNYGYTF	TGCAGTGCTAGTACGGACGGAAACTATGGCTACACCTTC
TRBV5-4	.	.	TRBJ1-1	CASSFGARDTEAFF	TGTGCCAGCAGCTTTGGGGCGAGGGACACTGAAGCTTTCTTT
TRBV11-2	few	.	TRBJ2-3	CASSYLEGRTDTQYF	TGTGCCAGCAGCTACCTTGAGGGGCGCACAGATACGCAGTATTTT
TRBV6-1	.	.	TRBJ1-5	CASSDAGRVGNQPQHF	TGTGCCAGCAGTGATGCGGGCAGGGTCGGCAATCAGCCCCAGCATTTT
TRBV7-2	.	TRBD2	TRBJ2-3	CASSLLSGTDTQYF	TGTGCCAGCAGCTTACTAAGCGGGACCGATACGCAGTATTTT
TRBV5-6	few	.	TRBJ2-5	CASSTTEYQETQYF	TGTGCCAGCAGCACGACAGAGTACCAAGAGACCCAGTACTTC
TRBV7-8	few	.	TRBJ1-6	CASSYRATRNSPLHF	TGTGCCAGCAGTTACAGGGCTACTAGGAATTCACCCCTCCACTTT
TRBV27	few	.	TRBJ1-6	CASSWTANSPLHF	TGTGCCAGCAGTTGGACAGCGAATTCACCCCTCCACTTT
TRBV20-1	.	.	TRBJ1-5	CSARDLRGHTSNQPQHF	TGCAGTGCTAGAGATCTAAGGGGACATACTAGCAATCAGCCCCAGCATTTT